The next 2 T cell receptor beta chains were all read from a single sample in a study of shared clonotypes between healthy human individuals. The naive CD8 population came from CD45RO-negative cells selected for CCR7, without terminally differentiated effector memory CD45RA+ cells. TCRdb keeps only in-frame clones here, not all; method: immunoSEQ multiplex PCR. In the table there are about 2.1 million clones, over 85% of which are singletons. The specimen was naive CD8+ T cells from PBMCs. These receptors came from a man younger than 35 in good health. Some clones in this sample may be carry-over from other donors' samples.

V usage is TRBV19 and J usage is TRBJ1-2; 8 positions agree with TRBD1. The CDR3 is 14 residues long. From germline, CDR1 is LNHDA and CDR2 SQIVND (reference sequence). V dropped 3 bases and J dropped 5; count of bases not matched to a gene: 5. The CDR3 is CASSIYRGDYGYTF. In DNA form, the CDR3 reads TGTGCCAGTAGTATCTACAGGGGGGATTATGGCTACACCTTC.

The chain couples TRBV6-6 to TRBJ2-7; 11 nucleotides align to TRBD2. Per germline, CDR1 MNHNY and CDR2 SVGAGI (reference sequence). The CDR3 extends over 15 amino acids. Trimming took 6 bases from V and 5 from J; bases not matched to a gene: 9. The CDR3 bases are TGTGCCAGCAGCCCCATTAGCGGGAGGGCCGACGAGCAGTACTTC. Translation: CASSPISGRADEQYF.